The clone carrying this T cell receptor beta chain was observed a single time. The antigen remains unidentified. The data stem from a study of regulatory T cells in long-lasting Graves disease. Study conclusions and caveats: Tissue studied was limited to peripheral blood, excluding thyroid tissue.

Library construction for TCR beta used iRepertoire HTBI primers and Arm-PCR of CDR3 regions. MiXCR, applied by TCRdb to the multiplex PCR reads, yields one record per CDR3 protein. This table holds about 460,000 distinct CDR3 sequences, less than 25% found once. Time point defined: persistent/refractory GD, antithyroid drugs over 5 years with positive TRAb. PBMCs were the source of the RNA used for TCR sequencing. Graves' disease diagnosis followed American Thyroid Association guidelines. CDR3 size: 15 residues. V was pared by 3 bases and J by 2 bases, with 13 bases between. CDR1 LNHDA and CDR2 SQIVND come from the germline V gene (reference sequence).

V usage is TRBV19 and J usage is TRBJ1-1, with D unclear. This specimen consisted of peripheral blood mononuclear cells (PBMCs), obtained when the disease was refractory, from a patient treated with antithyroid drugs. This sequence was found in a female donor with Graves disease. The CDR3 reads CASSMSVRSNTEAFF. The CDR3 DNA follows: TGTGCCAGTAGTATGTCTGTACGGTCTAACACTGAAGCTTTCTTT.